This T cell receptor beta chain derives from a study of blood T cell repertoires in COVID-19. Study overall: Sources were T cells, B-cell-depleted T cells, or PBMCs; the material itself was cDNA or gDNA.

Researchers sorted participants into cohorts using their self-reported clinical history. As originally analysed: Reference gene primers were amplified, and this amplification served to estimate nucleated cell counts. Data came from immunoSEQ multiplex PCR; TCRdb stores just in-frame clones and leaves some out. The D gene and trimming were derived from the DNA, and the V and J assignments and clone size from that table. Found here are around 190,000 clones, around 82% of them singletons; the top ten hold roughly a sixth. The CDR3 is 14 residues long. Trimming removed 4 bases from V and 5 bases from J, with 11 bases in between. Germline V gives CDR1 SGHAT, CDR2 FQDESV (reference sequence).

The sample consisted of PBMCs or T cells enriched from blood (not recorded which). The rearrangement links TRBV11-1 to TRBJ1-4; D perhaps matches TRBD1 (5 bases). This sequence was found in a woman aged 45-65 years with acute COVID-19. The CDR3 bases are TGTGCCAGCAGCTACACGGAGGGGAATGAAAAACTGTTTTTT. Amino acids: CASSYTEGNEKLFF.